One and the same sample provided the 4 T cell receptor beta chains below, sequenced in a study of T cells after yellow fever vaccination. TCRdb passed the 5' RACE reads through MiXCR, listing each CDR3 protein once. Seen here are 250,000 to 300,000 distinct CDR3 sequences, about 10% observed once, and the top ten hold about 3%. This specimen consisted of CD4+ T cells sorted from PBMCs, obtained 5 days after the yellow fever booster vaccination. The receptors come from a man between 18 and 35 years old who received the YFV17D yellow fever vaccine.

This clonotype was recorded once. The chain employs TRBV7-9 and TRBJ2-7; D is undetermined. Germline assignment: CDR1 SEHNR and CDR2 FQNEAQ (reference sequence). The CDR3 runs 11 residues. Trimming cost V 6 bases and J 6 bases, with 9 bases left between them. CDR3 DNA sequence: TGTGCCAGCAGAGCAGCCTCCGAGCAGTACTTC. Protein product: CASRAASEQYF.

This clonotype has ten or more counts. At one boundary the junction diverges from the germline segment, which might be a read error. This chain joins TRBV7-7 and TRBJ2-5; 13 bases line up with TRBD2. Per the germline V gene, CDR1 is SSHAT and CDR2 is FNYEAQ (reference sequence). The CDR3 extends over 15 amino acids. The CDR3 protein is CASSSGTSGEETQYF. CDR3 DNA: TGTGCTAGCAGCTCCGGGACTAGCGGGGAAGAGACCCAGTACTTC.

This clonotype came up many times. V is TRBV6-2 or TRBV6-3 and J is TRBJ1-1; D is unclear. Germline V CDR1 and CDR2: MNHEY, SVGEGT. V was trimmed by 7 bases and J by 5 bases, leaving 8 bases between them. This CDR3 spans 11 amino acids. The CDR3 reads CASTRLTEAFF. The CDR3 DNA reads TGTGCCAGCACCAGGTTGACTGAAGCTTTCTTT.

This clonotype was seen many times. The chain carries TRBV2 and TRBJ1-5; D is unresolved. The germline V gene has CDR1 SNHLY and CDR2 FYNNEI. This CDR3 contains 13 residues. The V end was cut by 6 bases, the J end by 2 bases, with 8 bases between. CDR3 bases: TGTGCCAGCAGGGACGCGGGCAATCAGCCCCAGCATTTT. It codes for CASRDAGNQPQHF.